This is a list of T cell receptor beta chains from one sample in a study of identical twins. Using its own MiXCR run on the 5' RACE reads, TCRdb lists one record per CDR3 protein. The sample consists of 400,000 to 650,000 distinct CDR3 sequences, approximately 22% of them appearing once. This sample was shared with a second study, whose subject was T cells expressing NK-cell markers.

What was sequenced was CD4+ T cells sorted from blood. These receptors originate from a woman aged 18-30 years in good health. The CDR3 runs from the conserved cysteine through the conserved F or W. A D gene is named only where the DNA matches it firmly. For some rows the clone size is stated as once, few or many, or as a class when expanded; others skip it.

TRBV27	TRBJ2-3	.	.	TGTGCCAGCAGTGCCCAGAGGACTAGCACAGATACGCAGTATTTT	CASSAQRTSTDTQYF
TRBV12-3/TRBV12-4	TRBJ2-7	.	.	TGTGCCAGCAGTTTTCCGGAGAACAGGGAAGTCAACGAGCAGTACTTC	CASSFPENREVNEQYF
TRBV30	TRBJ2-1	.	.	TGTGCCTGGAGTGGACAGTCCTACAATGAGCAGTTCTTC	CAWSGQSYNEQFF
TRBV24-1	TRBJ2-1	.	TRBD2	TGTGCCACCAGTGATTGGACTAGGCCCCATGAGCAGTTCTTC	CATSDWTRPHEQFF
TRBV7-6	TRBJ2-7	few	.	TGTGCCAGCAGCCTTTCGGGGATCCCGTACGAGCAGTACTTC	CASSLSGIPYEQYF
TRBV10-3	TRBJ2-2	few	.	TGTGCCATCAGTGAGTCGACGGGGCAGGGCGGCGGGGAGCTGTTTTTT	CAISESTGQGGGELFF
TRBV9	TRBJ1-1	few	.	TGTGCCAGCCGGAGGACAGCTTTCTTT	CASRRTAFF
TRBV2	TRBJ2-7	few	.	TGTGCCAGCGGGAAGGCCTACGAGCAGTACTTC	CASGKAYEQYF
TRBV20-1	TRBJ1-2	.	.	TGCAGTGCTTTAAGCCAGACCGACCACACCTTC	CSALSQTDHTF
TRBV28	TRBJ2-5	.	TRBD1	TGTGCCAGCATTCGGGACAGCGTCGACATCCCTAACTTC	CASIRDSVDIPNF
TRBV7-9	TRBJ2-3	.	.	TGTGCCACCCAACCACAACCGGGAACCGGTACGCAGTATTTT	CATQPQPGTGTQYF
TRBV6-5	TRBJ2-1	few	.	TGTGCCAGCACCTTAACGGGTGAGCAGTTCTTC	CASTLTGEQFF
TRBV5-1	TRBJ1-2	few	TRBD1	TGCGCCAGCAGCGCTACGCCGATTGGACAGGGTGGCTACACCTTC	CASSATPIGQGGYTF
TRBV9	TRBJ2-6	few	TRBD1	TGTGCCAGCAGCCCGCGACAGGGCCTCATCTCTGGGGCCAACGTCCTGACTTTC	CASSPRQGLISGANVLTF
TRBV4-3	TRBJ2-1	few	TRBD2	TGCGCCAGCAGCCAAGATCAGTCTAGCGGGAGTGGGGATGAGCAGTTCTTC	CASSQDQSSGSGDEQFF
TRBV12-3/TRBV12-4	TRBJ2-1	.	.	TGTGCCAGCAGGACACGGGTTAGCGGATACAATGAGCAGTTCTTC	CASRTRVSGYNEQFF
TRBV6-1	TRBJ2-1	.	TRBD2	TGTGCCAGCAGGGCGGGAGGCCGTTTAACTGAGCAGTTCTTC	CASRAGGRLTEQFF
TRBV7-9	TRBJ1-1	.	.	TGTGCCAGCAGCCCCCCGAGGGGCTTTGGGGCTTTCTTT	CASSPPRGFGAFF